A selection of T cell receptor beta chains follows, all from one sample in a study of cytomegalovirus exposure and HLA in healthy donors. TCRdb's copy holds only in-frame clones and misses some; the assay was immunoSEQ multiplex PCR. Counted here are 150,000 to 200,000 clones, 60% to 85% occurring once; the ten biggest clones make up 3.1%. Specimen: PBMCs. Source of these receptors: a woman in her forties in good health and CMV-seronegative. Both conserved end residues are part of each CDR3. D genes are given only for firm matches. Clone size, where shown, is once, few, many, or a class for clones that have expanded.

CDR3aa: CASSFQDGELFF; CDR3nt: TGCGCCAGCAGCTTTCAGGACGGGGAGCTGTTTTTT; abundance: -; j_gene: TRBJ2-2; d_gene: -; v_gene: TRBV5-1
CDR3aa: CATSRGGSGTQPQHF; CDR3nt: TGTGCCACCAGCAGAGGAGGGTCGGGCACTCAGCCCCAGCATTTT; abundance: -; j_gene: TRBJ1-5; d_gene: -; v_gene: TRBV15
CDR3aa: CASRTDREGTEAFF; CDR3nt: TGTGCCAGTAGGACGGACAGGGAAGGCACTGAAGCTTTCTTT; abundance: -; j_gene: TRBJ1-1; d_gene: TRBD1; v_gene: TRBV19
CDR3aa: CASSPIGLAGETYEQYF; CDR3nt: TGTGCCAGCAGCCCGATAGGACTAGCGGGGGAGACATACGAGCAGTACTTC; abundance: -; j_gene: TRBJ2-7; d_gene: TRBD2; v_gene: TRBV7-8
CDR3aa: CASSQDLGGGAKETQYF; CDR3nt: TGCGCCAGCAGCCAAGATTTGGGCGGGGGGGCGAAAGAGACCCAGTACTTC; abundance: -; j_gene: TRBJ2-5; d_gene: TRBD2; v_gene: TRBV4-1
CDR3aa: CASTPGLKYDEQFF; CDR3nt: TGTGCCAGCACTCCGGGACTAAAGTACGATGAGCAGTTCTTC; abundance: -; j_gene: TRBJ2-1; d_gene: TRBD2; v_gene: TRBV4-2
CDR3aa: CASTNRFRGNTEAFF; CDR3nt: TGTGCCAGTACCAACCGATTTAGGGGGAACACTGAAGCTTTCTTT; abundance: once; j_gene: TRBJ1-1; d_gene: -; v_gene: TRBV19
CDR3aa: CSVGGRQGQETQYF; CDR3nt: TGCAGCGTGGGGGGCCGACAGGGACAAGAGACCCAGTACTTC; abundance: -; j_gene: TRBJ2-5; d_gene: -; v_gene: TRBV29-1
CDR3aa: CASSLGTGQRETQYF; CDR3nt: TGTGCCAGCAGCTTGGGGACAGGGCAGCGGGAGACCCAGTACTTC; abundance: -; j_gene: TRBJ2-5; d_gene: TRBD1; v_gene: TRBV7-9
CDR3aa: CASSLWAPSGGSNEQFF; CDR3nt: TGCGCCAGCAGCTTGTGGGCTCCTAGCGGGGGGTCAAATGAGCAGTTCTTC; abundance: -; j_gene: TRBJ2-1; d_gene: TRBD2; v_gene: TRBV5-1
CDR3aa: CASSFQNTEAFF; CDR3nt: TGTGCCAGCAGCTTCCAGAACACTGAAGCTTTCTTT; abundance: -; j_gene: TRBJ1-1; d_gene: -; v_gene: TRBV7-9
CDR3aa: CASSYGLLRGANVLTF; CDR3nt: TGTGCCAGCAGTTATGGACTCCTCAGGGGGGCCAACGTCCTGACTTTC; abundance: -; j_gene: TRBJ2-6; d_gene: -; v_gene: TRBV28
CDR3aa: CASSASAGSSGNTIYF; CDR3nt: TGTGCCAGCAGTGCTTCGGCGGGGAGCTCTGGAAACACCATATATTTT; abundance: once; j_gene: TRBJ1-3; d_gene: -; v_gene: TRBV6-1
CDR3aa: CASSPSGVQGYTF; CDR3nt: TGTGCCAGTAGTCCATCAGGGGTTCAAGGCTACACCTTC; abundance: -; j_gene: TRBJ1-2; d_gene: -; v_gene: TRBV19
CDR3aa: CASSPAGATNEKLFF; CDR3nt: TGTGCCAGCAGCCCGGCAGGTGCAACTAATGAAAAACTGTTTTTT; abundance: -; j_gene: TRBJ1-4; d_gene: -; v_gene: TRBV11-2
CDR3aa: CASSYVSAETQYF; CDR3nt: TGTGCCAGCAGTTATGTTAGCGCCGAGACCCAGTACTTC; abundance: -; j_gene: TRBJ2-5; d_gene: -; v_gene: TRBV28